This T cell receptor beta chain was found in a study of siplizumab effects on memory and regulatory T cells (dated by TCRdb to the late 2010s). General notes on the study: The study looked at the effect of siplizumab, an anti-CD2 antibody, on alloreactive T-cell subsets in allogeneic mixed lymphocyte reactions made from human PBMCs.

Results and caveats for the whole study, not just this receptor: Roughly 80-97% of proliferating CD4+ or CD8+ clones could not be assigned a naive or memory phenotype. Because sequences at frequencies below about 10^-5 were poorly captured, only a minor fraction of alloreactive clones could be mapped back to unstimulated subsets. Among mappable alloreactive CD4+ clones, an average Treg-derived fraction of approximately 73% was observed with siplizumab, compared with roughly 28% in control reactions. Whether proliferating Tregs from siplizumab cultures actually had suppressive function was not functionally confirmed. The cumulative frequency of alloreactive sequences traceable to unstimulated CD4+ memory T cells was significantly reduced by siplizumab. Unstimulated naive T cells appeared more diverse than memory T cells, and naive cells seemed to contribute substantially to the alloresponse.

Library preparation used the immunoSEQ multiplex PCR assay. About 10^5 TCR templates per sample were assayed on the deep sequencing platform. Genomic DNA extracted from sorted T cells was the material used for TCRbeta CDR3 sequencing. Per the original workflow: The R programming language was used for clonal analysis of the TCRbeta CDR3 data. Alloreactive CD4+ and CD8+ clones were identified by comparing unstimulated samples to CFSE-low samples taken after the reaction. Regulatory or non-regulatory origin of alloreactive CD4+ clones was assigned by matching sequences to the sorted unstimulated Treg and non-Treg repertoires. Held by TCRdb, this immuneACCESS table contains in-frame sequences only and omits some clones. Under half of the omission traces to an unresolved V gene where checked; the cause of the rest is unknown. Clonal size and the V and J genes are those of that table, whereas D and trimming came from the DNA. The sample table shows 37,000 or so clones, and 70% to 90% are seen once. Less than 0.25% of the sample comes from the top ten.

Measured from the cysteine to the phenylalanine, the CDR3 is 15 residues long. Only the CDR3 region is kept as DNA, spanning 45 bases read in frame from base 1. Compared with germline, V lacks 1 base and J lacks 4 bases; bases without a gene match: 7. The germline V gene (reference sequence) specifies SEHNR as CDR1 and FQNEAQ as CDR2. Unstimulated CD4+ memory cells were also sequenced in three donor pairs, together with CD4+ naive, CD8+ TEMRA, CD8+ naive and CD8+ effector memory subsets. Sorted unstimulated T cells and proliferating T cells recovered from mixed lymphocyte reactions underwent TCRbeta CDR3 sequencing. Fresh whole blood from over 8 HLA-typed healthy donors was used to isolate PBMCs. With regard to this clone: Its antigen target is currently unknown. The input lacks base qualities; no much larger clone sits a single base away.

The sample consisted of naive CD4+ T cells sorted from blood. Reading the label with the study, this specimen's cell subset or site is: unstimulated naive T cells. The origin of this receptor is a human donor in good health. The rearranged segments are TRBV7-9 and TRBJ2-7; 7 bases in between match TRBD2. CDR3 protein: CASSLGGRETYEQYF. Read as DNA, the sequence is TGTGCCAGCAGCTTAGGGGGGAGGGAAACTTACGAGCAGTACTTC.